This is a list of T cell receptor beta chains from one sample in a study of blood T cell repertoires in COVID-19. TCRdb's table, derived via immunoSEQ multiplex PCR, lists solely in-frame clones and lacks some. The sample holds 150,000 to 200,000 clones, roughly 80% seen once. Sample: peripheral blood. The source is an elderly woman with COVID-19, enrolled during active disease. The CDR3 runs from the conserved cysteine through the conserved F or W. D genes are given only for firm matches. Size tells how often a clone was seen (once, few, many) or the class of an expanded clone, and some rows leave it out.

j_call,v_call,d_call,clone_size,cdr3_nt,cdr3_aa
TRBJ1-6,TRBV4-1,NA,once,TGCGCCAGCAGCCAACTACTTTCCGGGTGGAATTCACCCCTCCACTTT,CASSQLLSGWNSPLHF
TRBJ2-7,TRBV29-1,TRBD2,NA,TGCAGCGTTGAAGTTACTAGCGGTTACGAGCAGTACTTC,CSVEVTSGYEQYF
TRBJ2-3,TRBV2,NA,NA,TGTGCCGGCAACAGGTATGAAGATACGCAGTATTTT,CAGNRYEDTQYF
TRBJ1-1,TRBV7-9,TRBD1,NA,TGTGCCAGCAGCTTAGTCGACAGGGGGGCGAACACTGAAGCTTTCTTT,CASSLVDRGANTEAFF
TRBJ1-3,TRBV19,TRBD1,NA,TGTGCCAGTAGTCCCCCCAACCGGGACAGGGGGTTTCGTTATGCTGGAAACACCATATATTTT,CASSPPNRDRGFRYAGNTIYF
TRBJ2-1,TRBV20-1,TRBD2,once,TGCAGTGCTAGTGGGACTAGCGGGAGGGGAGTGCAGTTCTTC,CSASGTSGRGVQFF
TRBJ2-5,TRBV10-3,NA,once,TGTGCCATCAGTGAGAATTTATCCTCCCAAGAGACCCAGTACTTC,CAISENLSSQETQYF
TRBJ1-1,TRBV30,NA,NA,TGTGCCTTAATTGGGGCCCCGAACACTGAAGCTTTCTTT,CALIGAPNTEAFF
TRBJ1-1,TRBV4-2,NA,NA,TGTGCCAGCAGCGCAAGAAGGGGCGGACGTGAAGCTTTCTTT,CASSARRGGREAFF
TRBJ1-5,TRBV6-5,NA,NA,TGTGCCAGCACGACGGGGGGCCAGCCCCAGCATTTT,CASTTGGQPQHF
TRBJ2-4,TRBV5-1,TRBD2,NA,TGCGCCAGCAGCTTGGGACTAGCAAAAGCCAAAAACATTCAGTACTTC,CASSLGLAKAKNIQYF
TRBJ1-2,TRBV10-3,NA,NA,TGTGCCATCAGTGGAGGCTATGGCTACACCTTC,CAISGGYGYTF
TRBJ1-2,TRBV6-5,NA,NA,TGTGCCAGCAGTTACTCGCGGGGCGGCGGCTACACCTTC,CASSYSRGGGYTF
TRBJ2-1,TRBV18,TRBD2,few,TGTGCCAGCTCACCCGGGAGTAGCGGGCACAATGAGCAGTTCTTC,CASSPGSSGHNEQFF
TRBJ2-3,TRBV7-3,NA,NA,TGTGCCAGCAGTCTGGACTGGTTCACAGATACGCAGTATTTT,CASSLDWFTDTQYF
TRBJ2-2,TRBV6-2/TRBV6-3,NA,NA,TGTGCCAGCAGTGCGCTACACAATGGGGGCGCCGGGGAGCTGTTTTTT,CASSALHNGGAGELFF
TRBJ1-2,TRBV7-8,TRBD1,once,TGTGCCAGCAGCGCCCGAACAGGGGGCTTTACAAACTATGGCTACACCTTC,CASSARTGGFTNYGYTF
TRBJ2-2,TRBV14,NA,NA,TGTGCCAGCAGCCGGTTACAGGGAGCCGGGGAGCTGTTTTTT,CASSRLQGAGELFF
TRBJ2-6,TRBV18,TRBD2,NA,TGTGCCAGCTCTCAAAGACTAGCGGGAGCTGGGGCCAACGTCCTGACTTTC,CASSQRLAGAGANVLTF
TRBJ1-1,TRBV27,TRBD1,NA,TGTGCCAGCAGTTTAGGGACCACAGGGGGCCCTGAAGCTTTCTTT,CASSLGTTGGPEAFF